The 28 T cell receptor beta chains below were found in one sample sequenced in a study of identical twins (dated by TCRdb to 2016 to 2017). The library was built by means of 5' RACE. Data came from an Illumina HiSeq 2000. Clones were called with MiXCR by TCRdb after fastp trimmed the public reads at Q25, and only in-frame beta chains were retained. Rows merge per CDR3 protein into single entries with the most common DNA and genes. The sample table contains around 290,000 distinct CDR3 sequences; only one count was recorded for roughly 9.8% of them. The ten most abundant clones make up under 7.5% of the sample. The data were also submitted as part of a second study, on yellow fever vaccine responses in identical twins.

Sequenced: CD8+ T cells sorted from blood. The source is a woman aged 18-30 years in good health.

This clonotype was counted at least ten times. The J gene is TRBJ2-1, the V gene TRBV10-2; 9 bases are a match to TRBD1. Germline CDR1 WSHSY, CDR2 SAAADI. V was clipped by 8 bases and J by 6 bases; unmatched bases: 5. CDR3 length: 13 residues. The CDR3 DNA is TGCGCCAGCCGGGACAGGGTTGTCAATGAGCAGTTCTTC. Amino acid sequence: CASRDRVVNEQFF.

A few counts support this clonotype. This chain links TRBV20-1 with TRBJ1-1, with unresolved D. Germline V gene data show CDR1 as DFQATT and CDR2 as SNEGSKA (reference sequence). Deletions cut 0 bases from V and 7 bases from J, with 12 bases between. This CDR3 region has 13 residues. The CDR3 is CSARDGTDYEAFF. The CDR3 DNA follows: TGCAGTGCTAGAGATGGAACAGACTATGAAGCTTTCTTT.

This clonotype has a count of ten or more. The chain joins TRBV6-4 to TRBJ2-1; TRBD1 agrees at 9 bases. CDR3 length: 15 residues. V shed 5 bases and J 7 bases; nucleotides not matched to a gene: 9. CDR1 and CDR2 from the germline V gene are MRHNA and SNTAGT. The CDR3 region is CASSPQGAQGNEQFF. In nucleotides, the CDR3 is TGTGCCAGCAGTCCACAGGGGGCTCAAGGGAATGAGCAGTTCTTC.

This clonotype appeared a few times. V and J are TRBV12-3 or TRBV12-4 and TRBJ2-5; D possibly uses TRBD1 or TRBD2 (5 bases each). The CDR3 is 15 amino acids. V was trimmed by 5 bases and J by 3 bases, leaving 16 bases between them. The CDR3 nucleotides are TGTGCCAGCAGTCTCCGGGGACGGAACGAAGAGACCCAGTACTTC. It is translated as CASSLRGRNEETQYF.

This clonotype occurred many times. V gene TRBV7-9 combines with J gene TRBJ2-7; 10 bases agree with TRBD1. The germline gives CDR1 SEHNR, CDR2 FQNEAQ (reference sequence). The V gene end was trimmed by 6 bases and the J gene end by 3 bases; junction bases not matched to a gene: 5. This CDR3 comprises 14 residues. CDR3 residues: CASSPRTGGYEQYF. The CDR3 region has the DNA TGTGCCAGCAGTCCCAGGACAGGGGGCTACGAGCAGTACTTC.

In this sample, this clonotype turned up a few times. The CDR3 sequence: CASSPTNPSQYF. CDR3 nucleotides: TGTGCCAGCAGCCCTACCAACCCTTCCCAGTACTTC. The chain couples TRBV7-9 to TRBJ2-5; D call uncertain. In germline, CDR1 is SEHNR, CDR2 FQNEAQ (reference sequence). V lost 5 bases, J lost 9 bases, and 13 bases lay in between. The CDR3 runs 12 residues. The full variable domain, with the rest looked up from reference TRBV7-9 and TRBJ2-5, is DTGVSQNPRHKITKRGQNVTFRCDPISEHNRLYWYRQTLGQGPEFLTYFQNEAQLEKSRLLSDRFSAERPKGSFSTLEIQRTEQGDSAMYLCASSPTNPSQYFGPGTRLLVL.

This clonotype was counted ten times or more. The CDR3 DNA reads TGTGCCAGCAGTGTTATAGCGGGAGATAACTACAATGAGCAGTTCTTC. The encoded protein is CASSVIAGDNYNEQFF. V and J are TRBV28 and TRBJ2-1, with 9 bases identical to TRBD2. The CDR3 covers 16 residues. The germline V gene has CDR1 MDHEN and CDR2 SYDVKM. The J segment lost 3 bases and the V segment lost 5 bases, leaving 8 bases of the junction unmatched. The full variable domain, with the rest looked up from reference TRBV28 and TRBJ2-1, is DVKVTQSSRYLVKRTGEKVFLECVQDMDHENMFWYRQDPGLGLRLIYFSYDVKMKEKGDIPEGYSVSREKKERFSLILESASTNQTSMYLCASSVIAGDNYNEQFFGPGTRLTVL.

The chain carries TRBV4-2 and TRBJ2-1; unclear D gene. CDR1 and CDR2 from the germline V gene are LGHNA and YNFKEQ. This CDR3 is built from 16 residues. V was clipped by 7 bases and J by 9 bases, with 25 bases between them. The CDR3 coding sequence is TGTGCCAGCAACGCCAAGATGCTCCGCGATAGTAGTGAGCAGTTCTTC. Its translation is CASNAKMLRDSSEQFF.

This clonotype was seen more than once but under ten times. The chain couples TRBV30 to TRBJ2-1; TRBD1 matches at 9 bases. From germline, CDR1 is GTSNPN and CDR2 SVGIG (reference sequence). The CDR3 sequence is 12 residues long. V was pared by 5 bases and J by 8 bases, with 4 bases of the junction left unmatched. The CDR3: CAWGTGFYEQFF. The CDR3 region has the DNA TGTGCCTGGGGGACAGGGTTTTATGAGCAGTTCTTC.

This clonotype has just a few counts. The rearrangement uses TRBV28 and TRBJ2-1, with D perhaps matching TRBD1 (5 bases). V shed 2 bases and J shed 6 bases, with 11 bases lying between them. CDR3 length equals 14 residues. Germline CDR1 reads MDHEN; CDR2 reads SYDVKM. The DNA of the CDR3 is TGTGCCAGCAGTTTACCAGACAGATTCAATGAGCAGTTCTTC. Translating it yields CASSLPDRFNEQFF.

This clonotype has more than one count but fewer than ten. The V call is TRBV20-1, the J call TRBJ2-1; 11 bases are shared with TRBD2. V trimming: 0 bases; J trimming: 6 bases; junction bases outside the gene matches: 4. The CDR3 has 15 amino acids. CDR1 DFQATT and CDR2 SNEGSKA come from the germline V gene (reference sequence). The CDR3 loop reads CSARELAGEGNEQFF. The DNA for the CDR3 is TGCAGTGCTAGAGAACTAGCGGGGGAAGGCAATGAGCAGTTCTTC.

This clonotype was seen ten or more times. The V and J genes are TRBV5-6 and TRBJ2-1; 15 bases line up with TRBD2. V was clipped by 4 bases and J by 4 bases; unmatched bases: 0. This CDR3 spans 15 amino acids. The germline CDR1 and CDR2 sequences are SGHDT and YYEEEE. The CDR3 spells CASSGLAGGYNEQFF. The DNA for the CDR3 is TGTGCCAGCAGCGGACTAGCGGGGGGGTACAATGAGCAGTTCTTC.

The V call is TRBV20-1, the J call TRBJ2-7, with 7 bases aligning to TRBD1. This CDR3 has 15 amino acids. In germline, CDR1 is DFQATT, CDR2 SNEGSKA (reference sequence). CDR3 region: CCVNRDRALSYEQYF. DNA for the CDR3: TGCTGTGTGAACCGAGACAGGGCACTATCCTACGAGCAGTACTTC.

At least ten counts were recorded for this clonotype. The chain recombines TRBV12-3 or TRBV12-4 with TRBJ2-2, with 13 bases matching TRBD2. V gave up 5 bases and J gave up 1 base; unmatched junction bases: 7. CDR3 length: 18 residues. The CDR3 reads CASSGGLAGRENTGELFF. In nucleotides, the CDR3 is TGTGCCAGCAGTGGGGGACTAGCGGGAAGAGAGAACACCGGGGAGCTGTTTTTT.

In its sample, this clonotype was seen a few times. This chain links TRBV28 with TRBJ2-3; the D gene could be TRBD1 or TRBD2 (5 bases each). The V gene's germline CDR1 is MDHEN and CDR2 SYDVKM. The CDR3 length is 16 residues. With 4 bases removed from V and 5 bases from J, the gap between germline ends came to 19 bases. The CDR3 is CASSSRGGAMGDTQYF. For the CDR3, the DNA is TGTGCCAGCAGTTCCCGGGGCGGAGCCATGGGAGATACGCAGTATTTT. The full variable domain, in which reference TRBV28 and TRBJ2-3 provide the parts outside the CDR3, is DVKVTQSSRYLVKRTGEKVFLECVQDMDHENMFWYRQDPGLGLRLIYFSYDVKMKEKGDIPEGYSVSREKKERFSLILESASTNQTSMYLCASSSRGGAMGDTQYFGPGTRLTVL.

This clonotype has a handful of counts. This rearrangement joins TRBV5-1 to TRBJ2-1, with TRBD2 matching over 12 bases. V gave up 4 bases and J gave up 0 bases; unmatched junction bases: 11. The CDR3 spans 19 residues. CDR1 is SGHRS and CDR2 is YFSETQ in the germline V gene. The CDR3 here is CASSQWASGGVSSYNEQFF. CDR3 nucleotides: TGCGCCAGCAGCCAATGGGCTAGCGGGGGGGTCAGCTCCTACAATGAGCAGTTCTTC.

At least ten counts were recorded for this clonotype. V and J are TRBV27 and TRBJ2-7, with TRBD2 matching 10 bases. CDR1 and CDR2 (germline): MNHEY, SMNVEV (reference sequence). With V trimmed by 3 bases and J by 3 bases, 5 bases remained unmatched. This CDR3 has 15 residues. Written as DNA, the CDR3 is TGTGCCAGCAGTTTTATACCTAGCGGGGGCTACGAGCAGTACTTC. Translation: CASSFIPSGGYEQYF.

This clonotype was recorded many times. The chain recombines TRBV3-1 with TRBJ2-1; D possibly corresponds to TRBD2 (5 bases). From germline, CDR1 is LGHDT and CDR2 YNNKEL (reference sequence). The CDR3 sequence is 12 residues long. The V end was cut by 0 bases, the J end by 10 bases, with 7 bases between. This chain's CDR3 is CASSQERGEQFF. CDR3 in DNA: TGTGCCAGCAGCCAAGAGCGCGGGGAGCAGTTCTTC.

This clonotype was observed many times. The J gene is TRBJ2-3, the V gene TRBV14; D might be TRBD2 (6 bases). V lost 0 bases and J 6 bases, leaving 16 bases between the germline ends. CDR3 size: 16 residues. CDR1 is SGHDN, CDR2 FVKESK, per germline. CDR3 sequence: CASSQDQLAIFDTQYF. The CDR3 DNA follows: TGTGCCAGCAGCCAAGATCAACTAGCTATATTCGATACGCAGTATTTT.

V is TRBV12-3 or TRBV12-4 and J is TRBJ2-1, with TRBD2 matching 7 bases. J lost 7 bases, V lost 5 bases, and 5 bases had no gene match. The CDR3 runs 13 residues. CDR3 in amino acids: CASSTGLVNEQFF. CDR3 bases: TGTGCCAGCAGTACAGGACTAGTTAATGAGCAGTTCTTC.

The chain employs TRBV4-1 and TRBJ2-7; the D gene is possibly TRBD2 (6 bases). Trimming left V 0 bases short and J 2 bases short, with 14 bases between. Germline CDR1 reads MGHRA; CDR2 reads YSYEKL. This CDR3 has 16 residues. The CDR3 nucleotides read TGCGCCAGCAGCCAAGATCTGTCGGGGGTTACCTACGAGCAGTACTTC. This sequence encodes CASSQDLSGVTYEQYF.

The J gene is TRBJ2-2, the V gene TRBV12-3 or TRBV12-4, with D unresolved. CDR3 size: 12 residues. V gave up 5 bases and J gave up 4 bases, with 5 bases separating them. CDR3 DNA sequence: TGTGCCAGCAGTGGTTTCACCGGGGAGCTGTTTTTT. This gives the protein CASSGFTGELFF.

This clonotype was observed many times. The chain employs TRBV29-1 and TRBJ1-3; D unresolved. The germline CDR1 and CDR2 sequences are SQVTM and ANQGSEA. V gave up 0 bases and J gave up 3 bases, with 15 bases separating them. The CDR3 totals 16 residues. The CDR3 loop reads CSVEDLSGENGNTIYF. Here the CDR3 DNA reads TGCAGCGTTGAAGATCTTTCCGGGGAGAATGGAAACACCATATATTTT.

The genes are TRBV6-5 and TRBJ2-5, with 12 bases matching TRBD2. CDR1 is MNHEY, CDR2 SVGAGI, per germline. This CDR3 has 16 residues. V lost 4 bases and J lost 5; bases outside the gene matches: 8. The CDR3 protein is CASSSTLAGGRETQYF. In nucleotides, the CDR3 is TGTGCCAGCAGTTCTACTCTAGCGGGGGGGCGCGAGACCCAGTACTTC.

This clonotype was observed many times. CDR3 sequence (DNA): TGCGCCAGCAGAAGACAGGGGGGGATCGAGCAGTACTTC. Translating it yields CASRRQGGIEQYF. The chain couples TRBV5-1 to TRBJ2-7; 9 positions agree with TRBD1. CDR3 length: 13 amino acids. V trimming: 5 bases; J trimming: 6 bases; junction bases outside the gene matches: 6. Germline V lookup: CDR1 SGHRS, CDR2 YFSETQ.

This rearrangement joins TRBV24-1 to TRBJ2-2; perhaps TRBD1 as D (6 bases). In germline, CDR1 is KGHDR, CDR2 SFDVKD. V lost 5 bases and J 2 bases, leaving 17 bases between the germline ends. This CDR3 comprises 17 residues. CDR3 loop: CATSGWTRDTNTGELFF. For the CDR3, the DNA is TGTGCCACCAGTGGGTGGACCCGGGACACAAACACCGGGGAGCTGTTTTTT.

About this clonotype itself: A much bigger clone sits one base away, suggesting this may be a read error. The chain links TRBV6-2 or TRBV6-3 to TRBJ2-7, with a weak D call TRBD2 (5 bases). Germline V gives CDR1 MNHEY, CDR2 SVGEGT. The CDR3 consists of 17 residues. The CDR3 sequence is CASSYPGVDYRYYERYF. The CDR3 nucleotides read TGTGCCAGCAGTTACCCCGGGGTTGACTACCGGTACTACGAGCGGTACTTC.

Only a few counts were recorded for this clonotype. The J gene is TRBJ2-1, the V gene TRBV20-1, with a possible D match to TRBD1 (6 bases). The CDR3 length is 15 residues. The germline V gene encodes CDR1 DFQATT and CDR2 SNEGSKA (reference sequence). The V and J ends lost 0 bases and 0 bases respectively, with 9 bases between them. CDR3 bases: TGCAGTGCTAGAGACTTCAGGGGCTCCTACAATGAGCAGTTCTTC. This sequence encodes CSARDFRGSYNEQFF.